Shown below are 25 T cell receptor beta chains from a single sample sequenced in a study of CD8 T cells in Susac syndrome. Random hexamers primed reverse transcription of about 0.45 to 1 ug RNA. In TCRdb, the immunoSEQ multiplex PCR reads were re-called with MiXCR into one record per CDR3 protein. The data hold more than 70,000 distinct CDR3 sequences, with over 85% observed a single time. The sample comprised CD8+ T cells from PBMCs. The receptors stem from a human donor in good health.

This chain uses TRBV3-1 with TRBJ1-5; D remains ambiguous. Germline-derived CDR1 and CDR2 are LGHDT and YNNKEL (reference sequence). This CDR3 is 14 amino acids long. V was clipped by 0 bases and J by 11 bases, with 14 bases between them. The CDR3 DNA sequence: TGTGCCAGCAGCCAAGATGGCCGGGATAGGGCCCAGCATTTT. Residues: CASSQDGRDRAQHF.

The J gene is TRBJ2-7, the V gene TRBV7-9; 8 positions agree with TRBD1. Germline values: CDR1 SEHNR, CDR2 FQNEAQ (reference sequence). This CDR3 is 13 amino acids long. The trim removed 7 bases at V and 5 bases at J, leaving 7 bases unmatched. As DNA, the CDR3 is TGTGCCAGCACCCCGGACAGGGACCACGAGCAGTACTTC. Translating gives CASTPDRDHEQYF.

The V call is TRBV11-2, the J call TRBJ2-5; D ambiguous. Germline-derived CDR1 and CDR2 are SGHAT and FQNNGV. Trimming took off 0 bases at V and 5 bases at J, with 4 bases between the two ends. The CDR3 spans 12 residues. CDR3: CASSLDSETQYF. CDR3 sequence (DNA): TGTGCCAGCAGCTTAGATAGCGAGACCCAGTACTTC. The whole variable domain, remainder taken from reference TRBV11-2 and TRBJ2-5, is EAGVAQSPRYKIIEKRQSVAFWCNPISGHATLYWYQQILGQGPKLLIQFQNNGVVDDSQLPKDRFSAERLKGVDSTLKIQPAKLEDSAVYLCASSLDSETQYFGPGTRLLVL.

The CDR3 DNA sequence: TGCAGCGTAACAGGGAACACTGAAGCTTTCTTT. It encodes CSVTGNTEAFF. The rearrangement links TRBV29-1 to TRBJ1-1; D perhaps matches TRBD1 (5 bases). This CDR3 region has 11 residues. Looked up from germline, CDR1 is SQVTM and CDR2 is ANQGSEA. V was clipped by 6 bases and J by 1 base, with 6 bases between them.

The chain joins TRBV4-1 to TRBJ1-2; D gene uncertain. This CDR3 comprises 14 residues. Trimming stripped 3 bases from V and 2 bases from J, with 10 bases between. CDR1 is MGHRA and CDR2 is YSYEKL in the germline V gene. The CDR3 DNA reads TGCGCCAGCAGCCAGACGATAGGGAACTATGGCTACACCTTC. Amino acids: CASSQTIGNYGYTF.

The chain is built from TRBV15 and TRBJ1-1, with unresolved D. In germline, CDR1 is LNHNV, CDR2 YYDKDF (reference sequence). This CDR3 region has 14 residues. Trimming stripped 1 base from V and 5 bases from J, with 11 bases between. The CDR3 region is CATSRVGLETEAFF. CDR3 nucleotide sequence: TGTGCCACCAGCAGAGTAGGGCTGGAAACTGAAGCTTTCTTT. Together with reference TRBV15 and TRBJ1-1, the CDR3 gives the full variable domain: DAMVIQNPRYQVTQFGKPVTLSCSQTLNHNVMYWYQQKSSQAPKLLFHYYDKDFNNEADTPDNFQSRRPNTSFCFLDIRSPGLGDTAMYLCATSRVGLETEAFFGQGTRLTVV.

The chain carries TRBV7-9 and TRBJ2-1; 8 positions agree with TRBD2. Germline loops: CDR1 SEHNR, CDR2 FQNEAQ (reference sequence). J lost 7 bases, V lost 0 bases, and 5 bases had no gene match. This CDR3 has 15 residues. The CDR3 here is CASSLALAVTNEQFF. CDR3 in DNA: TGTGCCAGCAGCTTAGCACTAGCGGTAACAAATGAGCAGTTCTTC.

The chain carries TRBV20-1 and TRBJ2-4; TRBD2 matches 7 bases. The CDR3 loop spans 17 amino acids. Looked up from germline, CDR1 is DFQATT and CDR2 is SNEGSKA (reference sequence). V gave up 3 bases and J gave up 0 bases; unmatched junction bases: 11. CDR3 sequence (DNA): TGCAGTGCTAGTATCGTCCGGGGGGAACTAGCCAAAAACATTCAGTACTTC. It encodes CSASIVRGELAKNIQYF.

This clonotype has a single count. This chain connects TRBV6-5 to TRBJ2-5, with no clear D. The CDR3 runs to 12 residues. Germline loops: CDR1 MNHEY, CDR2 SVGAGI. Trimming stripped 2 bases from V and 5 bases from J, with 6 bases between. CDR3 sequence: CASSYDYETQYF. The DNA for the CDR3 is TGTGCCAGCAGTTACGATTACGAGACCCAGTACTTC.

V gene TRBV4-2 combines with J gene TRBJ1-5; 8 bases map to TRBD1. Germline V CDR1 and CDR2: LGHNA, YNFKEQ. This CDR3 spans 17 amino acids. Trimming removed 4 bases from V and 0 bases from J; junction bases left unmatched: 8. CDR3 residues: CASSPGTGRYSNQPQHF. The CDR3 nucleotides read TGTGCCAGCAGCCCCGGGACAGGCCGATATAGCAATCAGCCCCAGCATTTT.

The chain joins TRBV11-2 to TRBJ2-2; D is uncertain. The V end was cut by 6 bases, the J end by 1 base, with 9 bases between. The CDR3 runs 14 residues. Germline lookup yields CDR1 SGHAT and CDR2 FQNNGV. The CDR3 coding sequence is TGTGCCAGCAGACCCCGACAGAACACCGGGGAGCTGTTTTTT. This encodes CASRPRQNTGELFF.

For the CDR3, the DNA is TGTGCCAGCAGCCGAGGAGGCCCCATCGAAGCTTTCTTT. Its protein is CASSRGGPIEAFF. The chain combines TRBV4-2 with TRBJ1-1; D call uncertain. V gave up 4 bases and J gave up 8 bases, with 14 bases separating them. This CDR3 region has 13 residues. The germline gives CDR1 LGHNA, CDR2 YNFKEQ.

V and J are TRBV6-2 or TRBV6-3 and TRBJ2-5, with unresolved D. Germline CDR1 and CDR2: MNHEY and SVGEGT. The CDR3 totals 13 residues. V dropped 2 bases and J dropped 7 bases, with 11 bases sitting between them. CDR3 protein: CASSYDRLGTQYF. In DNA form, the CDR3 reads TGTGCCAGCAGTTACGACCGTTTGGGGACCCAGTACTTC.

CDR3 protein: CSVSPRGGSYGYTF. The DNA for the CDR3 is TGCAGCGTTTCCCCTCGGGGCGGGAGCTATGGCTACACCTTC. This chain joins TRBV29-1 and TRBJ1-2; TRBD1 might be the D (5 bases). This CDR3 spans 14 amino acids. Trimming left V 5 bases short and J 4 bases short, with 17 bases between. CDR1 SQVTM and CDR2 ANQGSEA come from the germline V gene.

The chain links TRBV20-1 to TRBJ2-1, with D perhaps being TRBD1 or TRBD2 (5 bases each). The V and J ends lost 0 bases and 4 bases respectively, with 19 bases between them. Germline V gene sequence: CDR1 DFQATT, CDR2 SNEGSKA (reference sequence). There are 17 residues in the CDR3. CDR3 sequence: CSARDPRELEAYNEQFF. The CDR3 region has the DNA TGCAGTGCTAGAGACCCCAGGGAATTGGAGGCTTACAATGAGCAGTTCTTC.

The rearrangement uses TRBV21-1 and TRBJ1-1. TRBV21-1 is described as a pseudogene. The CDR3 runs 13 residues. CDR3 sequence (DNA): TGTGCCAGCAGCAAAGCGTGGCACACTGAAGCTTTCTTT. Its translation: CASSKAWHTEAFF.

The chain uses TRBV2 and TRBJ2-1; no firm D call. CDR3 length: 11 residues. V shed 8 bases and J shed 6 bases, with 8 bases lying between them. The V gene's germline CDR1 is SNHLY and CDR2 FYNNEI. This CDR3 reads CASFLPNEQFF. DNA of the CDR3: TGTGCCAGCTTCCTACCCAATGAGCAGTTCTTC.

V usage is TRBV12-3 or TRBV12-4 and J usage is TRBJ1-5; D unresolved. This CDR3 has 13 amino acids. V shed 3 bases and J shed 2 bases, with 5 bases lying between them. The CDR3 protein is CASSFVGNQPQHF. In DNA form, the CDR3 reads TGTGCCAGCAGTTTTGTCGGCAATCAGCCCCAGCATTTT.

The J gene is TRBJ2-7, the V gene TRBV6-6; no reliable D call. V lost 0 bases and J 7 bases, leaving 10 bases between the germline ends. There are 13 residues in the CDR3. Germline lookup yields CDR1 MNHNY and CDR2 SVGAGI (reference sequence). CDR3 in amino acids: CASSYSSTGEQYF. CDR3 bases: TGTGCCAGCAGTTACTCGAGTACGGGTGAGCAGTACTTC.

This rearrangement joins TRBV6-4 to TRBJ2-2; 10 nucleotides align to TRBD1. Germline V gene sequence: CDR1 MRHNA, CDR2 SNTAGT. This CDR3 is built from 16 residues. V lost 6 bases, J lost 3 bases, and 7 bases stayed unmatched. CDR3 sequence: CASSDTGTGDTGELFF. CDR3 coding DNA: TGTGCCAGCAGCGACACCGGGACAGGGGACACCGGGGAGCTGTTTTTT.

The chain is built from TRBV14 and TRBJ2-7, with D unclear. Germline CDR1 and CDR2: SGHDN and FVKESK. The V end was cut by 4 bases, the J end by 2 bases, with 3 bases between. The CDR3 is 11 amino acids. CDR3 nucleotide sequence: TGTGCCAGCAGCCGAGCCTACGAGCAGTACTTC. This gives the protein CASSRAYEQYF.

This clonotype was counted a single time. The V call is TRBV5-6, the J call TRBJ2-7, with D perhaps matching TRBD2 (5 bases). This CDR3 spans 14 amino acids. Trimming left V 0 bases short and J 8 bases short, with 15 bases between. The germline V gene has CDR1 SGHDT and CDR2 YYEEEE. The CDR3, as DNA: TGTGCCAGCAGCTTGGGGACGGAGGTGGGGAAGCAGTACTTC. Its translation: CASSLGTEVGKQYF.

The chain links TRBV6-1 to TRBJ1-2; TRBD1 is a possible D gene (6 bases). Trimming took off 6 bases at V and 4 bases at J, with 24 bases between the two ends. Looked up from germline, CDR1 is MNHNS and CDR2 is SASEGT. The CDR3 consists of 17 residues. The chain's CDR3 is CASRGLGEGGAGYGYTF. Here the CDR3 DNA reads TGTGCCAGCAGGGGCCTAGGAGAGGGGGGCGCGGGCTATGGCTACACCTTC.

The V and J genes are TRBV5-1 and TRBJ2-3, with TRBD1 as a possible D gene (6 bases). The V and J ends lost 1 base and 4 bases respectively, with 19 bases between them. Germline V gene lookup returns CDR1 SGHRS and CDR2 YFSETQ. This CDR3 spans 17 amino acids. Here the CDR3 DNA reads TGCGCCAGCAGCTTGCTCCGGGACAACTCCAGGCCAGATACGCAGTATTTT. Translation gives CASSLLRDNSRPDTQYF.

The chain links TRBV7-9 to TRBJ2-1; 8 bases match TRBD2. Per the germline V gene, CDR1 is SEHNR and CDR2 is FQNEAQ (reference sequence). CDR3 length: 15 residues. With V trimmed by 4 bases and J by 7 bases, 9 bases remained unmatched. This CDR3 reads CASSSTGTRRNEQFF. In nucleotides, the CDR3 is TGTGCCAGCAGCTCAACCGGGACTAGACGGAATGAGCAGTTCTTC.